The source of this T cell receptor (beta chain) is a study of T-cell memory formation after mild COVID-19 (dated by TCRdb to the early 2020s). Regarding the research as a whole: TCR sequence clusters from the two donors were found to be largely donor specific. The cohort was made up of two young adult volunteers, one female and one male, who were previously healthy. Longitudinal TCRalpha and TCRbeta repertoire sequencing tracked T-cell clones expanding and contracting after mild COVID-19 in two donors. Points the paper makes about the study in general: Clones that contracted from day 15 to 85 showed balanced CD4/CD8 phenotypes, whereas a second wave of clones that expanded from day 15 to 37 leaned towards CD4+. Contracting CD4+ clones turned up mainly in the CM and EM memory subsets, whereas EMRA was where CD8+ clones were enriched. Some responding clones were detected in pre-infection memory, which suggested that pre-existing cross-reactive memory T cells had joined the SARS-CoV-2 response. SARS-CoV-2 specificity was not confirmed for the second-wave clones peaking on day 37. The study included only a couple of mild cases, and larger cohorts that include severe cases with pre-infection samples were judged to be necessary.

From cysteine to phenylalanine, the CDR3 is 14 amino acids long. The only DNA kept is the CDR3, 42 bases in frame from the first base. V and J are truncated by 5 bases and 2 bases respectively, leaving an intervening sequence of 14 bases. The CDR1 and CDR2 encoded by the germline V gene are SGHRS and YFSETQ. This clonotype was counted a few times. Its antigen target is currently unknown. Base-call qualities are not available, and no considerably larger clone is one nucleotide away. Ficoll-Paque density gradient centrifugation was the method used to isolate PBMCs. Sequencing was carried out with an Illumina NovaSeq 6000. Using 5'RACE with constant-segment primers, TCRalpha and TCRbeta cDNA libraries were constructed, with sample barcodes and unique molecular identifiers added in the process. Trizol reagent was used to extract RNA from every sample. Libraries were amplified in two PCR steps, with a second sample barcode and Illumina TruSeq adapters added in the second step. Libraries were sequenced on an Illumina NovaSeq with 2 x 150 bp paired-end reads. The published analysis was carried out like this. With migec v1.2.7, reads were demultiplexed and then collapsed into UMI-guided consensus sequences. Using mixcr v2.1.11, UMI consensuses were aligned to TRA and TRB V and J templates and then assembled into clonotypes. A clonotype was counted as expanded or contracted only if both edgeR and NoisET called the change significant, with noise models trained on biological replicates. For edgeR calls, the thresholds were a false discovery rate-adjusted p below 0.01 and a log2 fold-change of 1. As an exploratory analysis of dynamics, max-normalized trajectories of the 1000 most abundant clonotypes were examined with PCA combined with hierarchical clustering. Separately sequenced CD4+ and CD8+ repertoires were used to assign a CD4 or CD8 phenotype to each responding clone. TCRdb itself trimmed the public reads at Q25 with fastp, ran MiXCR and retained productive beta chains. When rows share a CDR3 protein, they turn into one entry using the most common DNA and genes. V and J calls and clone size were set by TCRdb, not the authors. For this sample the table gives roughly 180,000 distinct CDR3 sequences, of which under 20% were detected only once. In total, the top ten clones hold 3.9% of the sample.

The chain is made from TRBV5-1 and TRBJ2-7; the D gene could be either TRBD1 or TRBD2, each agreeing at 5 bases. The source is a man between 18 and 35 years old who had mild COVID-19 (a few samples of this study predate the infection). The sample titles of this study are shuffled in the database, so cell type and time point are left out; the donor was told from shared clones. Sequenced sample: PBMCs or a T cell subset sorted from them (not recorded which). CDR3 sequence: CASSRGLATYEQYF. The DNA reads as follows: TGCGCCAGCAGTCGGGGCCTGGCAACCTACGAGCAGTACTTC.